This TCR beta chain emerged from a study of blood T cell repertoires in COVID-19. Measured with immunoSEQ multiplex PCR; TCRdb has only the in-frame clones, and not every one. The profile covers about 190,000 clones, with nearly 90% appearing a single time and less than 0.7% taken by the ten largest. CDR3 length: 14 residues. V dropped 5 bases and J dropped 6 bases, with 14 bases sitting between them. Germline assignment: CDR1 SGHRS and CDR2 YFSETQ. V gene TRBV5-1 combines with J gene TRBJ2-2, with D maybe TRBD1 (6 bases). The sample comprised peripheral blood. The clonotype comes from a man aged 50-59 years with acute or convalescent COVID-19. In DNA form, the CDR3 reads TGCGCCAGCAGTGATAACAGGGCTTCCGGGGAGCTGTTTTTT. Its translation: CASSDNRASGELFF. Full variable domain (rest looked up from reference TRBV5-1 and TRBJ2-2): KAGVTQTPRYLIKTRGQQVTLSCSPISGHRSVSWYQQTPGQGLQFLFEYFSETQRNKGNFPGRFSGRQFSNSRSEMNVSTLELGDSALYLCASSDNRASGELFFGEGSRLTVL.